Below are 25 T cell receptor beta chains sequenced from a single sample in a study of beta chain features in type 1 diabetes. The isolated RNA, all of it, was reverse transcribed, so expressed TCRB transcripts were what got sequenced. TCRdb keeps only in-frame clones here, not all; method: immunoSEQ multiplex PCR. The sample consists of under 900,000 clones, 15% to 20% of them appearing once. Sequenced: naive CD4+ T cells from blood. The receptors originated from a woman aged 18-35 years in good health.

V is TRBV11-2 and J is TRBJ2-2; the D is unclear. Trimming shortened V by 0 bases and J by 5 bases, and 7 bases separated the two germline ends. Per germline, CDR1 SGHAT and CDR2 FQNNGV. The CDR3 is 14 amino acids. CDR3 nucleotides: TGTGCCAGCAGCTTAGATCTGGGGACCGGGGAGCTGTTTTTT. Its translation is CASSLDLGTGELFF.

V is TRBV10-3 and J is TRBJ2-1; D uncertain. V lost 2 bases to trimming and J lost 7 bases, with 6 bases between them. Per germline, CDR1 ENHRY and CDR2 SYGVKD. The CDR3 runs to 12 residues. CDR3 amino acids: CAISEGMNEQFF. In DNA, the CDR3 is TGTGCCATCAGTGAGGGAATGAATGAGCAGTTCTTC.

The J gene is TRBJ2-5, the V gene TRBV12-5, with 7 bases that match TRBD1. After removal of 4 bases from V and 0 bases from J, the junction contained 2 bases not matched to a gene. CDR3 length: 14 amino acids. Per the germline V gene, CDR1 is LGHNT and CDR2 is FRNRAP. This chain's CDR3 is CASGSTGDQETQYF. The DNA for the CDR3 is TGTGCTAGTGGTTCTACAGGGGACCAAGAGACCCAGTACTTC.

This clone turned up a few times. The chain links TRBV5-4 to TRBJ2-3; D unclear. Germline values: CDR1 SGHNT, CDR2 YYREEE (reference sequence). This CDR3 is 11 amino acids long. Deletions cut 4 bases from V and 6 bases from J, with 6 bases between. The DNA for the CDR3 is TGTGCCAGCAGCCATGAGGATACGCAGTATTTT. It codes for CASSHEDTQYF.

This clone turned up a few times. The rearrangement links TRBV2 to TRBJ2-5; TRBD1 is a possible D gene (5 bases). V was pared by 7 bases and J by 4 bases, with 16 bases between. Per the germline V gene, CDR1 is SNHLY and CDR2 is FYNNEI. The CDR3 loop spans 14 amino acids. CDR3 region: CASIEQGPPETQYF. CDR3 DNA: TGTGCCAGCATCGAGCAGGGTCCACCAGAGACCCAGTACTTC. Based on the CDR3 plus reference TRBV2 and TRBJ2-5, the full variable domain is EPEVTQTPSHQVTQMGQEVILRCVPISNHLYFYWYRQILGQKVEFLVSFYNNEISEKSEIFDDQFSVERPDGSNFTLKIRSTKLEDSAMYFCASIEQGPPETQYFGPGTRLLVL.

The chain is built from TRBV6-6 and TRBJ1-2; no definite D call. The germline V gene has CDR1 MNHNY and CDR2 SVGAGI (reference sequence). The CDR3 runs to 12 residues. Deletions cut 5 bases from V and 7 bases from J, with 11 bases between. The CDR3 loop is CASSGGKGGYTF. DNA for the CDR3: TGTGCCAGCAGTGGAGGGAAAGGTGGCTACACCTTC.

This clone has more than one count but fewer than ten. The chain joins TRBV6-6 to TRBJ2-7; D remains unclear. Trimming shortened V by 2 bases and J by 0 bases, and 8 bases separated the two germline ends. In germline, CDR1 is MNHNY, CDR2 SVGAGI (reference sequence). The CDR3 has 14 amino acids. The CDR3 is CASSYAGSSYEQYF. Written as DNA, the CDR3 is TGTGCCAGCAGTTACGCCGGAAGCTCCTACGAGCAGTACTTC.

The chain recombines TRBV6-6 with TRBJ2-7, with TRBD2 identical over 8 bases. The CDR3 covers 15 residues. Germline loops: CDR1 MNHNY, CDR2 SVGAGI (reference sequence). V was clipped by 6 bases and J by 0 bases; unmatched bases: 7. CDR3 in DNA: TGTGCCAGCAGGGCGGGACTAGGGTTCTCCTACGAGCAGTACTTC. The encoded protein is CASRAGLGFSYEQYF.

This clone was recorded a few times. The chain recombines TRBV5-4 with TRBJ2-1, with D perhaps TRBD1 (6 bases). Germline values: CDR1 SGHNT, CDR2 YYREEE (reference sequence). CDR3 length equals 15 residues. V was trimmed by 4 bases and J by 6 bases, leaving 17 bases between them. The CDR3 DNA reads TGTGCCAGCAGCAACCAGGGGTTAATCGGCAATGAGCAGTTCTTC. Amino acids: CASSNQGLIGNEQFF. Using reference TRBV5-4 and TRBJ2-1 for the parts outside the CDR3, the full variable domain is ETGVTQSPTHLIKTRGQQVTLRCSSQSGHNTVSWYQQALGQGPQFIFQYYREEENGRGNFPPRFSGLQFPNYSSELNVNALELDDSALYLCASSNQGLIGNEQFFGPGTRLTVL.

This clone was detected only a few times. The chain uses TRBV7-3 and TRBJ2-3; 8 nucleotides line up with TRBD1. Trimming cost V 6 bases and J 14 bases; bases outside gene matches: 7. Germline V gene lookup returns CDR1 SGHTA and CDR2 FQGTGA. CDR3 length: 11 residues. CDR3 nucleotide sequence: TGTGCCAGCAGAGGGACAGGTGCGTGGTATTTT. Its protein is CASRGTGAWYF.

The rearrangement uses TRBV11-1 and TRBJ2-7; D is uncertain. From germline, CDR1 is SGHAT and CDR2 FQDESV (reference sequence). V was pared by 2 bases and J by 7 bases, with 6 bases between. The CDR3 extends over 11 amino acids. In nucleotides, the CDR3 is TGTGCCAGCAGCTTATTCTCGGAGCAGTACTTC. Translated: CASSLFSEQYF.

This clone has only a few counts. This rearrangement joins TRBV28 to TRBJ2-3, with D possibly TRBD2 on 5 matching bases. Germline V gene sequence: CDR1 MDHEN, CDR2 SYDVKM. The germline V and J ends were trimmed by 5 bases and 0 bases, with 12 bases remaining between them. The CDR3 spans 15 residues. CDR3 amino acids: CASSALGSSTDTQYF. CDR3 in DNA: TGTGCCAGCAGTGCACTAGGGTCTAGCACAGATACGCAGTATTTT.

This clone was counted between two and nine times. The chain carries TRBV29-1 and TRBJ2-7; 15 nucleotides match TRBD2. The CDR3 covers 16 residues. V lost 4 bases to trimming and J lost 1 base; unmatched junction nucleotides: 5. Germline V gives CDR1 SQVTM, CDR2 ANQGSEA. The DNA of the CDR3 is TGCAGCGTTGGGACTAGCGGGAGGGCCTCGTCCTACGAGCAGTACTTC. Translated, it gives CSVGTSGRASSYEQYF.

J is TRBJ1-1 and V is TRBV4-3, with TRBD1 as a possible D gene (5 bases). V dropped 0 bases and J dropped 5 bases, with 16 bases sitting between them. Germline lookup yields CDR1 LGHNA and CDR2 YSLEER. CDR3 length: 16 residues. For the CDR3, the DNA is TGCGCCAGCAGCCAAGATCCCCATCGCGGGGCGACTGAAGCTTTCTTT. Its translation: CASSQDPHRGATEAFF.

The chain uses TRBV4-2 and TRBJ1-4, with 7 bases that match TRBD1. The CDR3 has 16 residues. The germline V gene has CDR1 LGHNA and CDR2 YNFKEQ. The V gene end was trimmed by 5 bases and the J gene end by 0 bases; junction bases not matched to a gene: 6. Here the CDR3 DNA reads TGTGCCAGCAGCGACAGACAGGGAACAACTAATGAAAAACTGTTTTTT. It specifies CASSDRQGTTNEKLFF.

This clone was seen only a few times. This chain links TRBV28 with TRBJ2-7; D might be TRBD1 (6 bases). The germline CDR1 and CDR2 sequences are MDHEN and SYDVKM. The CDR3 is made up of 19 amino acids. V was shortened by 6 bases and J by 4 bases, with 31 bases between the two germline ends. The CDR3 DNA follows: TGTGCCAGCAGCCACACTTATACCCCCCCGGGACAAAACCTTTACGAGCAGTACTTC. Its translation: CASSHTYTPPGQNLYEQYF.

Only a few counts were recorded for this clone. This chain uses TRBV7-9 with TRBJ1-2, with D hard to call. The germline V gene has CDR1 SEHNR and CDR2 FQNEAQ (reference sequence). V lost 0 bases and J lost 6, with 5 bases in between. This CDR3 has 12 residues. The CDR3 DNA sequence: TGTGCCAGCAGCTTAGCGCAGGATGGCTACACCTTC. Its translation: CASSLAQDGYTF.

This clone appeared a few times. The sample holds other DNA sequences that translate to the same CDR3. The chain carries TRBV15 and TRBJ2-1; D might be TRBD1 (6 bases). Germline loops: CDR1 LNHNV, CDR2 YYDKDF (reference sequence). Deletions cut 2 bases from V and 12 bases from J, with 17 bases between. The CDR3 is 14 residues long. Here the CDR3 DNA reads TGTGCCACCAGCAGAACCACAGGGTCTGGTGGGCAGTTCTTC. Residues: CATSRTTGSGGQFF.

The sample holds a few counts of this clone. V is TRBV7-9 and J is TRBJ2-3, with no clear D. The CDR3 spans 11 residues. Trimming pared 4 bases from V and 9 bases from J, leaving 8 bases between. In germline, CDR1 is SEHNR, CDR2 FQNEAQ (reference sequence). The CDR3 here is CASSSLGTQYF. As DNA, the CDR3 is TGTGCCAGCAGCTCTCTAGGAACGCAGTATTTT.

This clone has a handful of counts. The CDR3 loop is CASSLDRGSVNEQFF. The CDR3 nucleotides read TGTGCCAGCAGCCTGGACAGGGGCTCAGTCAATGAGCAGTTCTTC. V usage is TRBV7-2 and J usage is TRBJ2-1; 9 nucleotides match TRBD1. Germline trimming cut 5 bases from V and 6 bases from J; bases unmatched to any gene: 8. The CDR3 spans 15 residues. Germline CDR1 reads SGHTA; CDR2 reads FQGNSA.

This clone was counted only a few times. The chain recombines TRBV19 with TRBJ1-4; 7 nucleotides agree with TRBD1. With 8 bases clipped from V and 7 bases from J, the junction kept 10 bases outside the gene matches. The CDR3 extends over 14 amino acids. The germline gives CDR1 LNHDA, CDR2 SQIVND (reference sequence). The CDR3 spells CASATGDGFEKLFF. CDR3 bases: TGTGCCAGTGCCACAGGGGACGGTTTTGAAAAACTGTTTTTT.

The rearrangement joins TRBV10-3 to TRBJ2-7; D is tentatively TRBD1 or TRBD2 (5 bases each). V lost 6 bases and J 4 bases, leaving 19 bases between the germline ends. Germline CDR1 reads ENHRY; CDR2 reads SYGVKD. This CDR3 spans 15 amino acids. The chain's CDR3 is CAISPGPYNPYEQYF. The CDR3 region has the DNA TGTGCCATCAGCCCGGGACCCTATAATCCATACGAGCAGTACTTC.

V and J are TRBV7-2 and TRBJ2-1; possibly TRBD2 for D (5 bases). The CDR3 has 14 amino acids. The V end lost 3 bases, the J end lost 8 bases, and 14 bases lay between the germline ends. CDR1 and CDR2 (germline): SGHTA, FQGNSA. CDR3 nucleotides: TGTGCCAGCAGCTTTCGGAGGCTAGCACATGAGCAGTTCTTC. Its protein product is CASSFRRLAHEQFF.

This clone appeared a few times. The J gene is TRBJ2-4, the V gene TRBV19, with D uncertain. V dropped 8 bases and J dropped 0 bases, with 11 bases sitting between them. Germline V lookup: CDR1 LNHDA, CDR2 SQIVND (reference sequence). This CDR3 spans 14 amino acids. As DNA, the CDR3 is TGTGCCAGTTCCCTGCCCTTAGCCAAAAACATTCAGTACTTC. Translating it yields CASSLPLAKNIQYF.

The table lists this clone with a few counts. V gene TRBV2 combines with J gene TRBJ2-1; D perhaps matches TRBD2 (5 bases). V was clipped by 9 bases and J by 12 bases, with 15 bases between them. The CDR3 is 11 amino acids. Per germline, CDR1 SNHLY and CDR2 FYNNEI. The CDR3, as DNA: TGTGCCAGTCGGTTAACGGGAATGCAGTTCTTC. It specifies CASRLTGMQFF. Filled out from reference TRBV2 and TRBJ2-1, the complete variable domain reads EPEVTQTPSHQVTQMGQEVILRCVPISNHLYFYWYRQILGQKVEFLVSFYNNEISEKSEIFDDQFSVERPDGSNFTLKIRSTKLEDSAMYFCASRLTGMQFFGPGTRLTVL.